This T cell receptor beta chain emerged from a study of TIL therapy for anti-PD-1-resistant metastatic lung cancer. For the study at large: Patients then received nivolumab; progressors got lymphodepletion, TIL and IL-2. Patients had a median age of approximately 50 years (range 38-75).

Overall study findings and caveats: Infused TIL clonotypes partially replaced the baseline blood repertoire, then decayed over months. This highly selected cohort may not generalize to typical lung cancer patients.

This was the immunoSEQ v3 assay. Generated by immunoSEQ multiplex PCR, the TCRdb table keeps only in-frame clones and is missing some. The data hold approximately 15,000 clones, with 86% observed a single time. Time point denoted: pre-treatment sample, taken before nivolumab and TIL therapy. Looked up from germline, CDR1 is SGHDT and CDR2 is YYEEEE. This CDR3 spans 13 amino acids. V trimming: 0 bases; J trimming: 10 bases; junction bases outside the gene matches: 1. Comments on this clone: Its matching antigen is unknown.

The sequencing used blood, collected at baseline. The TCR comes from a person aged 25-85 years with non-small cell lung cancer. The chain employs TRBV5-6 and TRBJ2-1, with 10 bases that match TRBD2. The CDR3 DNA reads as TGTGCCAGCAGCTTGGGGGGACTAGCGGAGCAGTTCTTC. Translating it yields CASSLGGLAEQFF.